These 23 T cell receptor beta chains were sequenced from one sample in a study of tissue T cells after allogeneic stem cell transplantation. Produced via immunoSEQ multiplex PCR; TCRdb's table is partial and in-frame only. The sample has approximately 45,000 clones; about three quarters are singletons. The sequenced sample was sorted cells pooled from one or two spleens. The source is a pool of C57BL/6 mice in good health.

As for this clone: Gene names are the mouse ones. The CDR3 extends 1 residue past the end of the read, so its final part is completed from the germline J gene. This sequence joins TRBV13-3 and TRBJ1-5; D might be TRBD1 (6 bases). The germline gives CDR1 NNHDY, CDR2 SYVADS. The CDR3 has 14 amino acids. Trimming shortened V by 3 bases and J by 0 bases, and 7 bases separated the two germline ends. The part of the CDR3 DNA that was read is TGTGCCAGCAGTGGGGACATTAACAACCAGGCTCCGCTT. Translating it yields CASSGDINNQAPL. The CDR3 reads in full as CASSGDINNQAPLF.

A note on this clone: The genes and germline here are from mouse. The read stops 1 residue short of the end of the CDR3; the missing end is completed from the germline J gene. J is TRBJ2-3 and V is TRBV20; 7 positions match TRBD1. Trimming cost V 5 bases and J 1 base; bases outside gene matches: 0. The length of the CDR3 is 12 residues. Germline V lookup: CDR1 GFQATS, CDR2 STVNSAI. This CDR3 is CGAGTGAETLYF. Partial CDR3 DNA: TGTGGTGCTGGGACAGGTGCAGAAACGCTGTAT.

This clone was seen only a few times. Gene names refer to mouse genes. The read terminates 1 residue before the CDR3 end, so the remaining end is supplied by the germline J gene. The V gene is TRBV3, the J gene TRBJ2-7; tentative D call: TRBD2 (7 bases). Trimming took 1 base from V and 5 from J, leaving 9 bases between them. Germline assignment: CDR1 SNHLY and CDR2 FYNGKV (reference sequence). The length of the CDR3 is 13 residues. CDR3 DNA (partial): TGTGCCAGCAGCTTAGGGGGGGCGCATGAACAGTAC. This translates into CASSLGGAHEQY. The full CDR3 protein reads CASSLGGAHEQYF.

About this clone: Mouse gene names apply. The read falls 1 residue short of the CDR3 end, and the missing part is taken from the germline J gene. V is TRBV2 and J is TRBJ2-3, with D maybe TRBD1 (5 bases). There are 14 residues in the CDR3. Trimming left V 3 bases short and J 2 bases short, with 9 bases between. The germline V gene has CDR1 LGHNA and CDR2 YSYQKL. CDR3 in amino acids: CASSQEGFAETLYF. The part of the CDR3 DNA that was read is TGTGCCAGCAGCCAGGAGGGGTTTGCAGAAACGCTGTAT.

With respect to this clone: Germline and genes: mouse. The read finishes 1 residue shy of the CDR3 end, and the germline J gene is used to complete it. V and J are TRBV13-2 and TRBJ2-3; D uncertain. The CDR3 sequence is 9 residues long. V was pared by 2 bases and J by 10 bases, with 2 bases between. Per the germline V gene, CDR1 is NNHNN and CDR2 is SYGAGS (reference sequence). The CDR3 here is CASGDSLYF. The part of the CDR3 DNA that was read is TGTGCCAGCGGTGACTCGCTGTAT.

This clone was seen once. The listed genes are named as in mouse. The read ends 1 residue shy of where the CDR3 ends; the end is completed using the germline J gene. The rearrangement uses TRBV20 and TRBJ1-3, with D unclear. The CDR3 has 13 amino acids. The germline V gene encodes CDR1 GFQATS and CDR2 STVNSAI. V lost 3 bases and J 0 bases, leaving 6 bases between the germline ends. The sequenced part of the CDR3 DNA is TGTGGTGCTAGACACAATTCTGGAAATACGCTCTAT. Translating it yields CGARHNSGNTLY. The full CDR3 reads CGARHNSGNTLYF.

Turning to this clone: These gene names are mouse names. The observed sequence ends 1 residue before the CDR3 terminus, with the missing tail filled in from the germline J gene. The rearrangement uses TRBV1 and TRBJ1-2, with 8 bases fitting TRBD1. Germline V gene lookup returns CDR1 NSQYPW and CDR2 LRSPGD (reference sequence). CDR3 length equals 16 residues. The trim removed 3 bases at V and 1 base at J, leaving 7 bases unmatched. CDR3 DNA (partial): TGCACCTGCAGTGCCCAGGGGGCGCGGGGAAACTCCGACTACACC. Its protein is CTCSAQGARGNSDYT. The full CDR3 is CTCSAQGARGNSDYTF.

For this clone: The gene symbols are mouse symbols. The observed sequence ends 1 residue before the CDR3 terminus, with the missing tail filled in from the germline J gene. The chain is built from TRBV13-3 and TRBJ2-5; unclear D gene. V shed 1 base and J shed 0 bases, with 6 bases lying between them. Germline loops: CDR1 NNHDY, CDR2 SYVADS. This CDR3 has 14 residues. The CDR3 loop reads CASSDRDNQDTQYF. CDR3 bases read: TGTGCCAGCAGTGATAGGGATAACCAAGACACCCAGTAC.

With respect to this clone: Gene names are the mouse ones. The CDR3 goes on 1 residue after the read ends, and that part is filled in from the germline J gene. The chain employs TRBV13-1 and TRBJ2-7; D is unclear. The germline CDR1 and CDR2 sequences are NSHNY and SYGAGN. V was shortened by 4 bases and J by 0 bases, with 8 bases between the two germline ends. CDR3 size: 13 residues. The covered CDR3 bases are TGTGCCAGCAGTCGCGACGGCTCCTATGAACAGTAC. It translates to CASSRDGSYEQY. The whole CDR3 protein reads CASSRDGSYEQYF.

Note on this clone: Gene names denote mouse genes. The read falls 1 residue short of the CDR3 end, and the missing part is taken from the germline J gene. J is TRBJ1-3 and V is TRBV13-1, with 8 bases identical to TRBD1. CDR3 length: 16 amino acids. The V gene's germline CDR1 is NSHNY and CDR2 SYGAGN. With V trimmed by 0 bases and J by 0 bases, 2 bases remained unmatched. Incomplete CDR3 DNA: TGTGCCAGCAGTGATGCAACAGGGGGTTCTGGAAATACGCTCTAT. Translating it yields CASSDATGGSGNTLY. The CDR3 in its entirety is CASSDATGGSGNTLYF.

A note on this clone: Genes here carry mouse names. The read ends 1 residue shy of where the CDR3 ends; the end is completed using the germline J gene. The V and J genes are TRBV13-2 and TRBJ1-1, with 7 bases lining up with TRBD1. In germline, CDR1 is NNHNN, CDR2 SYGAGS (reference sequence). V lost 0 bases and J lost 7; bases outside the gene matches: 3. This CDR3 contains 13 residues. The part of the CDR3 DNA that was read is TGTGCCAGCGGTGATGGGGGACAGAGAGAAGTCTTC. Its translation is CASGDGGQREVF. From start to end, the CDR3 is CASGDGGQREVFF.

This clone was seen more than once but under ten times. The germline and genes are mouse ones. The read ends 1 residue shy of where the CDR3 ends; the end is completed using the germline J gene. This rearrangement joins TRBV29 to TRBJ2-7; D gene ambiguous. The CDR3 spans 13 residues. The germline V gene has CDR1 MSHET and CDR2 SYDVDS. Trimming stripped 0 bases from V and 3 bases from J, with 6 bases between. The sequenced part of the CDR3 DNA is TGTGCTAGCAGTTTATCAGACAACTATGAACAGTAC. It codes for CASSLSDNYEQY. The complete CDR3 protein is CASSLSDNYEQYF.

Regarding this clone: The gene symbols are mouse symbols. The read gets to within 1 residue of the CDR3 end, and the germline J gene fills in the rest. The rearrangement links TRBV5 to TRBJ2-7; TRBD2 aligns across 9 bases. Trimming took 0 bases from V and 4 from J; bases not matched to a gene: 4. The CDR3 sequence is 15 residues long. Per the germline V gene, CDR1 is LGHNA and CDR2 is YNLKQL (reference sequence). The CDR3 loop is CASSQDQDWGYEQYF. CDR3 DNA (partial): TGTGCCAGCAGCCAAGATCAGGACTGGGGTTATGAACAGTAC.

On this clone itself: Gene names and germline match the mouse. Read coverage stops 1 residue before the CDR3 terminus; the germline J gene supplies the remainder. The chain recombines TRBV12-1 with TRBJ2-7; 11 bases are a match to TRBD2. The germline CDR1 and CDR2 sequences are SGHSN and HYEKVE. This CDR3 has 14 residues. V shed 2 bases, J shed 3 bases, and the junction held 2 bases outside the gene matches. CDR3 sequence: CASSQGLGDYEQYF. The sequenced CDR3 bases are TGTGCCAGCTCTCAGGGACTGGGGGACTATGAACAGTAC.

For this clone: Gene names denote mouse genes. The read halts 1 residue ahead of the CDR3 end, with the missing end drawn from the germline J gene. The V and J genes are TRBV12-2 and TRBJ2-2; 9 positions agree with TRBD1. Germline lookup yields CDR1 SGHLS and CDR2 HYDKME. V was pared by 4 bases and J by 3 bases, with 8 bases of the junction left unmatched. CDR3 length: 16 amino acids. This chain's CDR3 is CASSPRQGEDTGQLYF. The part of the CDR3 DNA that was read is TGTGCCAGCTCCCCCCGACAGGGGGAGGACACCGGGCAGCTCTAC.

With regard to this clone: Gene names denote mouse genes. The CDR3 goes on 1 residue after the read ends, and that part is filled in from the germline J gene. V and J are TRBV31 and TRBJ2-2, with 7 positions matching TRBD1. The CDR3 extends over 15 amino acids. J lost 4 bases, V lost 3 bases, and 8 bases had no gene match. Germline V gives CDR1 GKSSPN, CDR2 SITVG. This chain's CDR3 is CAWSLGQASTGQLYF. The CDR3 DNA, read in part, is TGTGCCTGGAGCCTCGGACAGGCAAGCACCGGGCAGCTCTAC.

In regard to this clone: Germline and genes: mouse. The read comes to an end 1 residue before the CDR3 does, leaving the germline J gene to fill in the end. V gene TRBV13-2 combines with J gene TRBJ2-4; 11 bases match TRBD2. Germline CDR1 is NNHNN and CDR2 is SYGAGS (reference sequence). V shed 2 bases, J shed 2 bases, and the junction held 1 base outside the gene matches. The length of the CDR3 is 15 residues. The sequenced CDR3 bases are TGTGCCAGCGGTGAGGGACTGGGGGCTCAAAACACCTTGTAC. Amino acids: CASGEGLGAQNTLY. From start to end, the CDR3 is CASGEGLGAQNTLYF.

This clone was seen only a few times. Gene names are the mouse ones. With the read ending 1 residue before the CDR3 end, the germline J gene is used to fill in that end. The chain uses TRBV16 and TRBJ1-4; D possibly corresponds to TRBD1 (5 bases). There are 15 residues in the CDR3. Germline V gene sequence: CDR1 SGHSA, CDR2 FRNQAP. V lost 1 base and J 7 bases, leaving 13 bases between the germline ends. The covered CDR3 bases are TGTGCAAGCAGCTTAGGGGGCAGGGAGGGCGAAAGATTATTT. Protein product: CASSLGGREGERLF. The full CDR3 sequence reads CASSLGGREGERLFF.

In regard to this clone: Gene labels here are mouse ones. The CDR3 is cut off 1 residue early in the read; its end comes from the germline J gene. Other DNA sequences in this sample translate to the same CDR3. The chain links TRBV13-2 to TRBJ2-4; D uncertain. The CDR3 covers 13 residues. Germline CDR1 reads NNHNN; CDR2 reads SYGAGS (reference sequence). V lost 3 bases, J lost 0 bases, and 5 bases lay in between. The CDR3 loop reads CASGVGSQNTLYF. Incomplete CDR3 DNA: TGTGCCAGCGGTGTGGGTAGTCAAAACACCTTGTAC.

On this clone: Gene names refer to mouse genes. With the read ending 1 residue before the CDR3 end, the germline J gene is used to fill in that end. This chain joins TRBV15 and TRBJ2-3, with D possibly TRBD1 on 6 matching bases. The CDR3 sequence is 13 residues long. Germline loops: CDR1 SGHND, CDR2 FRSKSL. Trimming removed 7 bases from V and 1 base from J, with 9 bases in between. The sequenced CDR3 bases are TGTGCCAGCACCTCAGGGGGTGCAGAAACGCTGTAT. It yields the protein CASTSGGAETLY. The complete CDR3 reads CASTSGGAETLYF. Full variable domain (rest looked up from reference TRBV15 and TRBJ2-3): DAGVTQTPRHEVAEKGQTIILKCEPVSGHNDLFWYRQTKIQGLELLSYFRSKSLMEDGGAFKDRFKAEMLNSSFSTLKIQPTEPKDSAVYLCASTSGGAETLYFGSGTRLTVL.

In its sample, this clone was seen a few times. Mouse names are used for the genes. The CDR3 end lies 1 residue beyond the end of the read and is filled in from the germline J gene. This chain connects TRBV13-1 to TRBJ2-7, with 9 bases matching TRBD2. Germline lookup yields CDR1 NSHNY and CDR2 SYGAGN. J gave up 0 bases and V 0 bases, and 1 base lay outside the gene matches. This CDR3 region has 15 residues. Here the CDR3 reads CASSDGWGGSYEQYF. The CDR3 bases that were read are TGTGCCAGCAGTGATGGCTGGGGGGGCTCCTATGAACAGTAC.

About this clone itself: Mouse names are used for the genes. The read ends 1 residue early relative to the CDR3; the germline J gene fills the gap. The same CDR3 also results from other DNA sequences found in this sample. The chain joins TRBV13-1 to TRBJ2-5; no firm D call. The V end was cut by 1 base, the J end by 5 bases, with 2 bases between. The germline V gene encodes CDR1 NSHNY and CDR2 SYGAGN. The CDR3 covers 11 residues. The CDR3 region is CASSDRDTQYF. The covered CDR3 bases are TGTGCCAGCAGTGATAGAGACACCCAGTAC.

This clone came up a few times. Germline and genes here are mouse. The CDR3 is cut off 1 residue early in the read; its end comes from the germline J gene. The chain recombines TRBV13-3 with TRBJ2-7; TRBD2 matches 7 bases. Germline CDR1 reads NNHDY; CDR2 reads SYVADS. Trimming at V came to 6 bases and at J to 0 bases, leaving 6 bases not matched to a gene. CDR3 size: 14 residues. This CDR3 reads CASTGLESSYEQYF. The CDR3 bases that were read are TGTGCCAGCACCGGACTGGAGAGCTCCTATGAACAGTAC.